This T cell receptor (beta chain) was retrieved from a study of blood T cell repertoires in COVID-19. Study details: The samples span acute and convalescent COVID-19 from the United States, Italy and Spain. T cells, B-cell-depleted T cells, or PBMCs supplied cDNA or gDNA.

Per the authors' pipeline: For nucleated cells, counts were estimated from reference gene primer amplification. The data were produced by immunoSEQ multiplex PCR, yet TCRdb's version contains in-frame clones alone and is incomplete. The DNA was the basis for D and trimming; V, J and clone size are from that table. The sample contains about 110,000 clones, 75% to 85% of which appear only once. This CDR3 is built from 15 residues. Trimming cost V 3 bases and J 6 bases; bases outside gene matches: 8. Looked up from germline, CDR1 is MNHNS and CDR2 is SASEGT. The clonotype comes from a man aged 65 to 85 with acute or convalescent COVID-19. The sample was peripheral blood. The V gene is TRBV6-1, the J gene TRBJ2-7; 10 bases line up with TRBD1. This chain's CDR3 is CASSDVIRDRGEQYF. CDR3 in DNA: TGTGCCAGCAGTGACGTCATCCGGGACAGGGGCGAGCAGTACTTC.